The 14 T cell receptor beta chains reported below all come from one sample, sequenced in a study of blood T cell repertoires in COVID-19. Method: immunoSEQ multiplex PCR; TCRdb's copy keeps in-frame clones and lacks some. The repertoire consists of around 140,000 clones, with approximately 90% occurring once and the leading ten covering around 18%. Input material: peripheral blood. The receptor source for this set is a man aged 45-65 years with active or convalescent COVID-19.

The chain has TRBV24-1 and TRBJ2-3; D gene unclear. The V gene lost 6 bases and the J gene lost 4 bases, with 4 bases spanning the gap. CDR3 length: 11 residues. From germline, CDR1 is KGHDR and CDR2 SFDVKD. This CDR3 reads CATSTADTQYF. The CDR3 nucleotides read TGTGCCACCAGTACGGCAGATACGCAGTATTTT.

The rearrangement joins TRBV6-1 to TRBJ1-2; TRBD1 aligns across 10 bases. Germline CDR1 is MNHNS and CDR2 is SASEGT. The CDR3 is 16 amino acids. V was pared by 3 bases and J by 8 bases, with 12 bases of the junction left unmatched. CDR3 region: CASSEQPGQGSGGYTF. DNA of the CDR3: TGTGCCAGCAGTGAGCAACCGGGACAGGGGTCTGGGGGCTACACCTTC.

V gene TRBV19 combines with J gene TRBJ1-3, with 7 bases aligning to TRBD1. The V and J ends lost 10 bases and 0 bases, in that order; junction bases with no gene match: 6. Germline V gene sequence: CDR1 LNHDA, CDR2 SQIVND (reference sequence). The CDR3 loop spans 14 amino acids. The CDR3, as DNA: TGTGCCACCGGGACAGTAAGCTCTGGAAACACCATATATTTT. Amino acids: CATGTVSSGNTIYF.

V and J are TRBV6-1 and TRBJ2-7, with D tentatively TRBD2 (6 bases). V lost 0 bases and J lost 3, with 9 bases in between. There are 14 residues in the CDR3. Per the germline V gene, CDR1 is MNHNS and CDR2 is SASEGT. This chain's CDR3 is CASSEALGGYEQYF. The CDR3 DNA reads as TGTGCCAGCAGTGAAGCCCTGGGGGGCTACGAGCAGTACTTC.

A remark on this clone: Distinct nucleotide sequences in the sample also encode this CDR3. The rearrangement uses TRBV14 and TRBJ1-4; D gene uncertain. From germline, CDR1 is SGHDN and CDR2 FVKESK. CDR3 size: 15 residues. Trimming left V 4 bases short and J 0 bases short, with 9 bases between. The CDR3 nucleotides are TGTGCCAGCAGCCCCCGAACTGCAACTAATGAAAAACTGTTTTTT. Translating gives CASSPRTATNEKLFF.

The genes are TRBV10-3 and TRBJ2-1; D remains ambiguous. V lost 0 bases to trimming and J lost 3 bases, with 15 bases between them. Germline V CDR1 and CDR2: ENHRY, SYGVKD. The CDR3 is 17 residues long. CDR3 DNA: TGTGCCATCAGTGAGTCGATGTCGAGATCGATCTACAATGAGCAGTTCTTC. Its translation: CAISESMSRSIYNEQFF.

This sequence joins TRBV28 and TRBJ1-5, with D hard to call. Between the trimmed V and J ends, which lost 4 bases and 4 bases, there was a span of 8 bases. Germline V gene lookup returns CDR1 MDHEN and CDR2 SYDVKM. The CDR3 spans 13 residues. CDR3 coding DNA: TGTGCCAGCAGTTCGATACTAAATCAGCCCCAGCATTTT. Amino acid sequence: CASSSILNQPQHF.

The chain recombines TRBV2 with TRBJ2-1, with 14 positions matching TRBD2. The CDR3 has 20 residues. Trimming removed 3 bases from V and 0 bases from J; junction bases left unmatched: 10. CDR1 and CDR2 from the germline V gene are SNHLY and FYNNEI. The CDR3, as DNA: TGTGCCAGCAGTGACCTCGGGACTAGCGGGAGTCCCAGCTCCTACAATGAGCAGTTCTTC. Translated: CASSDLGTSGSPSSYNEQFF.

This chain uses TRBV10-3 with TRBJ2-5, with D perhaps matching TRBD1 (5 bases). Germline CDR1 ENHRY, CDR2 SYGVKD. The CDR3 extends over 14 amino acids. The V end was cut by 4 bases, the J end by 1 base, with 10 bases between. The DNA for the CDR3 is TGTGCCATCAGTGGTCCAGGGCTCCAAGAGACCCAGTACTTC. Its translation is CAISGPGLQETQYF.

V usage is TRBV12-5 and J usage is TRBJ1-5, with TRBD1 matching over 7 bases. From germline, CDR1 is LGHNT and CDR2 FRNRAP. After removal of 6 bases from V and 0 bases from J, the junction contained 8 bases not matched to a gene. The CDR3 extends over 16 amino acids. The CDR3 reads CASGGGQLYSNQPQHF. CDR3 bases: TGTGCTAGTGGGGGGGGACAGCTGTATAGCAATCAGCCCCAGCATTTT.

V gene TRBV7-8 combines with J gene TRBJ1-4; possibly TRBD1 for D (5 bases). Trimming took 5 bases from V and 11 from J, leaving 15 bases between them. The CDR3 contains 13 residues. Per germline, CDR1 SGHVS and CDR2 FQNEAQ. The CDR3 region has the DNA TGTGCCAGCAGCGGCCAGGGTTTGGGGAAACTGTTTTTT. Translating gives CASSGQGLGKLFF.

The rearrangement joins TRBV7-2 to TRBJ2-5, with TRBD1 matching over 8 bases. The CDR3 spans 16 residues. V trimming: 5 bases; J trimming: 3 bases; junction bases outside the gene matches: 11. Germline assignment: CDR1 SGHTA and CDR2 FQGNSA. CDR3 DNA: TGTGCCAGCAGCGGAGCTCAGGACAGGGTTAAAGAGACCCAGTACTTC. It translates to CASSGAQDRVKETQYF.

This rearrangement joins TRBV27 to TRBJ2-3, with 9 bases identical to TRBD2. CDR1 and CDR2 from the germline V gene are MNHEY and SMNVEV (reference sequence). V shed 6 bases, J shed 2 bases, and the junction held 9 bases outside the gene matches. There are 16 residues in the CDR3. The CDR3 is CASSPLAGSVTDTQYF. CDR3 bases: TGTGCCAGCAGCCCCCTAGCGGGATCCGTCACAGATACGCAGTATTTT.

The gene calls are TRBV12-5 and TRBJ2-1; a possible D gene is TRBD1 (5 bases). Trimming took 1 base from V and 8 from J, leaving 12 bases between them. The CDR3 contains 14 residues. CDR1 and CDR2 from the germline V gene are LGHNT and FRNRAP. In DNA, the CDR3 is TGTGCTAGTGGTTTGGGGGCAGGCAGGGATGAGCAGTTCTTC. Translation: CASGLGAGRDEQFF.